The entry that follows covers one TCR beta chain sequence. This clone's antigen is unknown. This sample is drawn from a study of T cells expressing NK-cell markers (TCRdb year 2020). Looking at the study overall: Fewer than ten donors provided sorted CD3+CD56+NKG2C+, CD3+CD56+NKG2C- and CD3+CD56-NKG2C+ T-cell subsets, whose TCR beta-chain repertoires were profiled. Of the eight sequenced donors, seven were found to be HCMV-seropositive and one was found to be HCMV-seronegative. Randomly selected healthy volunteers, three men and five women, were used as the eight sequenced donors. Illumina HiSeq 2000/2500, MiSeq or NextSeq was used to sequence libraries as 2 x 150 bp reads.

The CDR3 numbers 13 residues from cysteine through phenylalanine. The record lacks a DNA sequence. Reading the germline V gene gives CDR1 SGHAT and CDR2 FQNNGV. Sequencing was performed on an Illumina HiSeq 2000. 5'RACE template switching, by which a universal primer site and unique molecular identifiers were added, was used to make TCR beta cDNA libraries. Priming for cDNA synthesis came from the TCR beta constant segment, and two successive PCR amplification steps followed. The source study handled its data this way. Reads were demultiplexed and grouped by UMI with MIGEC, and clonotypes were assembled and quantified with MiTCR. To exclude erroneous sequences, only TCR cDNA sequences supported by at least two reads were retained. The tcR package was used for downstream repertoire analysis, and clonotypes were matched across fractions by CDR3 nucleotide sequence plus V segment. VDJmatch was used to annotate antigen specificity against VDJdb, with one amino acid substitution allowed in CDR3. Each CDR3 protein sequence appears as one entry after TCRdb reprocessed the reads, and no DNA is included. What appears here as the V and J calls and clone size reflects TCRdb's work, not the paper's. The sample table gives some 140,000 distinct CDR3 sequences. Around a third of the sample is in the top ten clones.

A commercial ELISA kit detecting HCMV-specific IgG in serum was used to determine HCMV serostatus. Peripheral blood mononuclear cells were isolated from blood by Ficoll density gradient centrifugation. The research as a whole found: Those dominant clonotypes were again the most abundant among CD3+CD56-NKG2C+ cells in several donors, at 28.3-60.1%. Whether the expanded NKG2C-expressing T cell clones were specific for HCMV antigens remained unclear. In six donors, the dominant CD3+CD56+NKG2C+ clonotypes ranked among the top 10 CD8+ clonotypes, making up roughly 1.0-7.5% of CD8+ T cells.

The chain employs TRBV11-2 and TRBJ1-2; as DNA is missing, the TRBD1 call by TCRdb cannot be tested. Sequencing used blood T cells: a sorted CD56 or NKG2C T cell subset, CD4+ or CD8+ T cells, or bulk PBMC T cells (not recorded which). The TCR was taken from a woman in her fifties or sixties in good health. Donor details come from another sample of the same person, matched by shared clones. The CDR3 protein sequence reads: CASTYTGTYGYTF.